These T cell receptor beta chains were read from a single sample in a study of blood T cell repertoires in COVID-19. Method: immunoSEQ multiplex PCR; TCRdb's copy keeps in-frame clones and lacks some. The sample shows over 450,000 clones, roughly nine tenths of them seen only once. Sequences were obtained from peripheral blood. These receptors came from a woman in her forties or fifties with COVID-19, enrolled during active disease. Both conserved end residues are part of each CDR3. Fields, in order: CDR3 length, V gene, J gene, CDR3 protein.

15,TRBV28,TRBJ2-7,CASSPGQGVPYEQYF
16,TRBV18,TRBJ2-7,CASSPRDREDPTEQYF
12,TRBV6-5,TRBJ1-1,CASSFRDTEAFF
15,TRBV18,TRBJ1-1,CASSPSGQGNTEAFF
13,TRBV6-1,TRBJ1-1,CASSDRPNTEAFF
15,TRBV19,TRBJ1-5,CASWTGRNSNQPQHF
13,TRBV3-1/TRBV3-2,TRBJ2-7,CASTLGQASVQYF
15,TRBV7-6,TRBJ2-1,CASSRYPGGVSEQFF
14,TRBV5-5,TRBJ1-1,CASSLTTAGTEAFF
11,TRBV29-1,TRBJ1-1,CSVGDSDEAFF
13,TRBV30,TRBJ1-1,CAWTKTGVGEAFF
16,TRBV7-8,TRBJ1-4,CASSLLRGAANEKLFF
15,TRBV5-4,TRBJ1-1,CASSLEPVRSTEAFF
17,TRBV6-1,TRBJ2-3,CASSEAPPGLTTDTQYF
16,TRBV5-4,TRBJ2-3,CASSLGGDSSTDTQYF
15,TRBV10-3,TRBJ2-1,CAISESGAPYNEQFF
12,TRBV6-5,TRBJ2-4,CASSPQGNIQYF
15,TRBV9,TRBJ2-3,CASSIIAGSTDTQYF
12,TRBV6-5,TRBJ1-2,CASRAGKGGYTF
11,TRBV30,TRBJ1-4,CAWEENEKLFF
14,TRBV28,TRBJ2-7,CASSLRVADGEQYF
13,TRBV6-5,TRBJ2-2,CVSTDPNTGELFF
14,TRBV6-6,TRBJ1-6,CASTGDSMNSPLHF
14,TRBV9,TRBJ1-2,CASSTRDLRSGYTF
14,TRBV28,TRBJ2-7,CASSFDRGNYEQYF
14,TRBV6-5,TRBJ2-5,CASSYTGTKKTQYF
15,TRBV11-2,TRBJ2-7,CASSFAGTGPYEQYF
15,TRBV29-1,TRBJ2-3,CSVGASGGFTDTQYF
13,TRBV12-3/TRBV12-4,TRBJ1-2,CASAYTGLDGYTF
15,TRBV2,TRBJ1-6,CASRVGTGRDSPLHF
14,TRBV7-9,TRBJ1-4,CASSPNRQGEKLFF
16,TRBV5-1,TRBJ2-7,CASSLGPAGDLYEQYF
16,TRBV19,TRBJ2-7,CASSIAGQGYSYEQYF